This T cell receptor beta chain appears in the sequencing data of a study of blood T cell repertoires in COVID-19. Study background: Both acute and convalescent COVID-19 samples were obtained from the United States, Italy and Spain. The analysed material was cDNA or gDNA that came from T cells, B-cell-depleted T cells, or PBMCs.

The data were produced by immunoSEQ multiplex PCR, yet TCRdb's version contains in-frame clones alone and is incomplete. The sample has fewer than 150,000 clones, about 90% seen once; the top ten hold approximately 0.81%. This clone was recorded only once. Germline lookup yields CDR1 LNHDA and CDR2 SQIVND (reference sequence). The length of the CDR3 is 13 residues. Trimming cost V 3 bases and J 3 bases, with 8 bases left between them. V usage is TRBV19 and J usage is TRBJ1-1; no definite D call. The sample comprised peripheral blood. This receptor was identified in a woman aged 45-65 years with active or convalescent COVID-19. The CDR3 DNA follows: TGTGCCAGTAGTATGTACCGGTACACTGAAGCTTTCTTT. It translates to CASSMYRYTEAFF.